A single sample gave rise to the 19 T cell receptor beta chains below, sequenced in a study of blood T cell repertoires in COVID-19. Sequenced by immunoSEQ multiplex PCR; TCRdb stores in-frame clones only, minus some. The data show about 100,000 clones, with approximately 80% seen just once and around 4.7% held by the top ten. The sequencing input was peripheral blood. These receptors were taken from an elderly man with COVID-19, enrolled during active disease.

The chain uses TRBV5-8 and TRBJ2-7, with D maybe TRBD1 (6 bases). This CDR3 is built from 15 residues. Per the germline V gene, CDR1 is SGHTS and CDR2 is YDEGEE. Trimming took 4 bases from V and 3 from J, leaving 17 bases between them. The CDR3 DNA reads TGTGCCAGCAGCGTTCCGGGACATCTAGGCTACGAGCAGTACTTC. Translating it yields CASSVPGHLGYEQYF.

In DNA form, the CDR3 reads TGTGCCAGCAGCCGGGGACAAATCTCACCCCTCCACTTT. Translating gives CASSRGQISPLHF. The chain employs TRBV12-3 or TRBV12-4 and TRBJ1-6; TRBD1 might be the D (6 bases). V lost 6 bases, J lost 10 bases, and 13 bases lay in between. CDR3 size: 13 residues.

The CDR3 here is CASTPGLYSNQPQHF. The CDR3 DNA sequence: TGTGCCAGTACCCCGGGACTTTATAGCAATCAGCCCCAGCATTTT. The V and J genes are TRBV19 and TRBJ1-5, with a weak D call TRBD1 (5 bases). Germline CDR1 and CDR2: LNHDA and SQIVND (reference sequence). This CDR3 region has 15 residues. The V and J ends lost 7 bases and 0 bases respectively, with 13 bases between them.

The rearrangement links TRBV2 to TRBJ1-4; 9 positions agree with TRBD1. The V and J ends lost 6 bases and 8 bases, in that order; junction bases with no gene match: 7. The CDR3 has 14 residues. CDR1 and CDR2 (germline): SNHLY, FYNNEI. The CDR3 nucleotides read TGTGCCAGCAGGAGACAGGGGGGGGAGGAAAAACTGTTTTTT. Amino acid sequence: CASRRQGGEEKLFF.

The rearrangement uses TRBV18 and TRBJ2-7; D uncertain. Between the trimmed V and J ends, which lost 1 base and 4 bases, there was a span of 14 bases. Germline values: CDR1 KGHSH, CDR2 LQKENI. The CDR3 runs to 15 residues. The CDR3 loop is CASSPLPYSTYEQYF. The CDR3 nucleotides read TGTGCCAGCTCACCACTACCCTACTCCACTTACGAGCAGTACTTC.

The gene calls are TRBV7-3 and TRBJ2-2; D is ambiguous. CDR1 is SGHTA and CDR2 is FQGTGA in the germline V gene. CDR3 length: 15 residues. Trimming took 6 bases from V and 4 from J, leaving 15 bases between them. Here the CDR3 reads CASSRGPGGTGELFF. CDR3 DNA sequence: TGTGCCAGCAGTCGCGGCCCCGGCGGCACCGGGGAGCTGTTTTTT.

The chain links TRBV11-2 to TRBJ2-5; 7 bases are shared with TRBD2. The length of the CDR3 is 17 residues. Germline CDR1 SGHAT, CDR2 FQNNGV. Trimming took 1 base from V and 5 from J; bases not matched to a gene: 13. In DNA, the CDR3 is TGTGCCAGCAGCTTAGTGCCTAGCGGTGGATTAGGGGAGACCCAGTACTTC. This translates into CASSLVPSGGLGETQYF.

This clone has a handful of counts. V is TRBV5-1 and J is TRBJ2-7, with D possibly TRBD2 on 5 matching bases. Trimming stripped 1 base from V and 6 bases from J, with 11 bases between. The CDR3 sequence is 13 residues long. Germline CDR1 and CDR2: SGHRS and YFSETQ. CDR3 sequence (DNA): TGCGCCAGCAGCTTGAGCCGGGAATTCGAGCAGTACTTC. Its protein product is CASSLSREFEQYF.

The chain uses TRBV27 and TRBJ1-2; the D is unclear. Trimming cost V 8 bases and J 5 bases, with 12 bases left between them. CDR1 and CDR2 (germline): MNHEY, SMNVEV (reference sequence). The CDR3 sequence is 12 residues long. The CDR3 sequence is CASGSRVYGYTF. DNA for the CDR3: TGTGCCAGCGGCAGCCGGGTTTATGGCTACACCTTC.

The chain has TRBV9 and TRBJ1-6, with no clear D. CDR1 and CDR2 from the germline V gene are SGDLS and YYNGEE. This CDR3 has 17 amino acids. Trimming pared 4 bases from V and 2 bases from J, leaving 16 bases between. Here the CDR3 DNA reads TGTGCCAGCAGCCCGAGCGTCAAGGCTACCTATAATTCACCCCTCCACTTT. Amino acid sequence: CASSPSVKATYNSPLHF.

The rearrangement uses TRBV30 and TRBJ1-1; 7 bases agree with TRBD1. The CDR3 consists of 14 residues. V was pared by 1 base and J by 2 bases, with 4 bases of the junction left unmatched. CDR1 is GTSNPN, CDR2 SVGIG, per germline (reference sequence). The CDR3, as DNA: TGTGCCTGGAGTGGAGACAGGGATAACACTGAAGCTTTCTTT. It translates to CAWSGDRDNTEAFF.

The V and J genes are TRBV6-5 and TRBJ1-1, with 10 nucleotides matching TRBD1. The junction had 4 bases not matched to a gene; V was cut back by 6 bases and J by 0 bases. This CDR3 comprises 15 residues. The germline gives CDR1 MNHEY, CDR2 SVGAGI. The DNA for the CDR3 is TGTGCCAGCAGGGACAGGGGGTCCATGAACACTGAAGCTTTCTTT. It is translated as CASRDRGSMNTEAFF.

V and J are TRBV10-1 and TRBJ1-6; no definite D call. The CDR3 extends over 12 amino acids. Germline lookup yields CDR1 WNHNN and CDR2 SYGVQD (reference sequence). The ends were cut back, 3 bases at V and 8 bases at J, with 5 bases in the middle. The CDR3 DNA reads TGCGCCAGCAGTGACTCCTATTCACCCCTCCACTTT. Its protein is CASSDSYSPLHF.

This sequence joins TRBV19 and TRBJ2-7; 9 bases fit TRBD1. This CDR3 has 15 residues. The J segment lost 2 bases and the V segment lost 3 bases, leaving 5 bases of the junction unmatched. Germline lookup yields CDR1 LNHDA and CDR2 SQIVND (reference sequence). In DNA, the CDR3 is TGTGCCAGTAGTATGGGGACAGGGCGAGCCTACGAGCAGTACTTC. It is translated as CASSMGTGRAYEQYF. Filled out from reference TRBV19 and TRBJ2-7, the complete variable domain reads DGGITQSPKYLFRKEGQNVTLSCEQNLNHDAMYWYRQDPGQGLRLIYYSQIVNDFQKGDIAEGYSVSREKKESFPLTVTSAQKNPTAFYLCASSMGTGRAYEQYFGPGTRLTVT.

The rearrangement links TRBV2 to TRBJ1-5, with TRBD1 identical over 8 bases. The CDR3 is made up of 15 amino acids. From germline, CDR1 is SNHLY and CDR2 FYNNEI. Unmatched junction bases numbered 8, after V lost 4 bases and J lost 6 bases. CDR3 in amino acids: CASSVTQGGSQPQHF. The CDR3 DNA sequence: TGTGCCAGCAGTGTAACACAGGGGGGAAGTCAGCCCCAGCATTTT.

The gene calls are TRBV3-1 (or the pseudogene TRBV3-2) and TRBJ1-6, with 11 bases matching TRBD1. The length of the CDR3 is 16 residues. Germline trimming cut 2 bases from V and 8 bases from J; bases unmatched to any gene: 5. The germline V gene encodes CDR1 LGHDT and CDR2 YNNKEL (reference sequence). The CDR3 DNA sequence: TGTGCCAGCAGCCAATCACGGACAGGGGGCCATTCACCCCTCCACTTT. Translation: CASSQSRTGGHSPLHF.

This rearrangement joins TRBV7-8 to TRBJ1-2; 8 nucleotides align to TRBD1. V gave up 5 bases and J gave up 4 bases; unmatched junction bases: 9. Germline V gene data show CDR1 as SGHVS and CDR2 as FQNEAQ. CDR3 length: 15 amino acids. The CDR3 is CASSPAGQGGYGYTF. The CDR3 coding sequence is TGTGCCAGCAGCCCAGCTGGACAGGGCGGCTATGGCTACACCTTC. The variable domain in full, with the rest retrieved from reference TRBV7-8 and TRBJ1-2, is GAGVSQSPRYKVAKRGQDVALRCDPISGHVSLFWYQQALGQGPEFLTYFQNEAQLDKSGLPSDRFFAERPEGSVSTLKIQRTQQEDSAVYLCASSPAGQGGYGYTFGSGTRLTVV.

The CDR3: CASSNLAGSSTDTQYF. DNA for the CDR3: TGTGCCAGTAGTAACCTGGCGGGATCTAGCACAGATACGCAGTATTTT. V usage is TRBV19 and J usage is TRBJ2-3; a possible D gene is TRBD2 (6 bases). This CDR3 has 16 residues. V was shortened by 4 bases and J by 0 bases, with 14 bases between the two germline ends. Germline V gene data show CDR1 as LNHDA and CDR2 as SQIVND (reference sequence).

The chain uses TRBV12-3 or TRBV12-4 and TRBJ2-7; tentative D call: TRBD1 (5 bases). V shed 5 bases and J shed 2 bases, with 10 bases lying between them. The CDR3 loop spans 13 amino acids. The CDR3 region is CASSISGPYEQYF. The CDR3, as DNA: TGTGCCAGCAGTATCTCAGGGCCCTACGAGCAGTACTTC.